One sample yielded the 32 T cell receptor beta chains listed below, sequenced in a study of blood T cell repertoires in COVID-19. TCRdb's table, derived via immunoSEQ multiplex PCR, lists solely in-frame clones and lacks some. Among fewer than 150,000 clones listed, approximately 84% were seen once. The source material was peripheral blood. The receptors shown here come from a woman aged 30 to 39 who had recovered from COVID-19.

The J gene is TRBJ2-2, the V gene TRBV19; 14 bases agree with TRBD2. Germline CDR1 and CDR2: LNHDA and SQIVND (reference sequence). The CDR3 has 18 residues. V shed 5 bases, J shed 3 bases, and the junction held 8 bases outside the gene matches. CDR3 in amino acids: CASSPGLAGEEDTGELFF. The CDR3 nucleotides are TGTGCCAGTAGTCCGGGACTAGCGGGAGAGGAGGACACCGGGGAGCTGTTTTTT. Variable domain in full (rest from reference TRBV19 and TRBJ2-2): DGGITQSPKYLFRKEGQNVTLSCEQNLNHDAMYWYRQDPGQGLRLIYYSQIVNDFQKGDIAEGYSVSREKKESFPLTVTSAQKNPTAFYLCASSPGLAGEEDTGELFFGEGSRLTVL.

The chain recombines TRBV3-1 (or the pseudogene TRBV3-2) with TRBJ1-3; 8 bases match TRBD1. Germline CDR1 reads LGHDT; CDR2 reads YNNKEL (reference sequence). The length of the CDR3 is 19 residues. The V segment lost 6 bases and the J segment 0 bases; nucleotides outside the gene matches: 16. CDR3 bases: TGTGCCAGCAGTGCCCCCCGGACAGGGTATCGCTACTCTGGAAACACCATATATTTT. It translates to CASSAPRTGYRYSGNTIYF.

V usage is TRBV7-9 and J usage is TRBJ1-2, with TRBD1 matching over 7 bases. The CDR3 extends over 13 amino acids. The ends lost 5 bases at V and 4 bases at J; junction bases unmatched: 4. Germline lookup yields CDR1 SEHNR and CDR2 FQNEAQ (reference sequence). As DNA, the CDR3 is TGTGCCAGCAGCCCCGGGACAGCCTATGGCTACACCTTC. Protein: CASSPGTAYGYTF.

This clone showed up many times. This sequence joins TRBV5-1 and TRBJ2-3, with 9 bases identical to TRBD1. The CDR3 consists of 17 residues. Germline CDR1 SGHRS, CDR2 YFSETQ. With V trimmed by 0 bases and J by 3 bases, 8 bases remained unmatched. Here the CDR3 reads CASSLGHRDRATDTQYF. In DNA form, the CDR3 reads TGCGCCAGCAGCTTGGGCCATCGGGACAGGGCTACAGATACGCAGTATTTT. The whole variable domain, filled in from reference TRBV5-1 and TRBJ2-3, reads KAGVTQTPRYLIKTRGQQVTLSCSPISGHRSVSWYQQTPGQGLQFLFEYFSETQRNKGNFPGRFSGRQFSNSRSEMNVSTLELGDSALYLCASSLGHRDRATDTQYFGPGTRLTVL.

The V gene is TRBV19, the J gene TRBJ2-7; tentatively, D is TRBD2 (6 bases). The V end was cut by 2 bases, the J end by 5 bases, with 16 bases between. Germline CDR1 and CDR2: LNHDA and SQIVND (reference sequence). The CDR3 is 15 residues long. The CDR3 nucleotides read TGTGCCAGTAGTATAATCCCCGCCGGGAGAAACGAGCAGTACTTC. It yields the protein CASSIIPAGRNEQYF.

The V and J genes are TRBV10-3 and TRBJ2-7, with D possibly TRBD1 on 6 matching bases. The CDR3 is made up of 12 amino acids. Germline-derived CDR1 and CDR2 are ENHRY and SYGVKD. V lost 5 bases and J lost 6, with 11 bases in between. CDR3 sequence: CAISLGGGEQYF. DNA for the CDR3: TGTGCCATCAGTCTAGGGGGTGGCGAGCAGTACTTC.

The J gene is TRBJ2-7, the V gene TRBV6-2 or TRBV6-3; 7 nucleotides agree with TRBD1. The CDR3 is 15 residues long. Germline V gene data show CDR1 as MNHEY and CDR2 as SVGEGT. V lost 2 bases and J lost 0; bases outside the gene matches: 4. The CDR3 reads CASSYGGQVSYEQYF. CDR3 DNA sequence: TGTGCCAGCAGTTACGGCGGACAGGTCTCCTACGAGCAGTACTTC.

This clone was detected ten times or more. This chain joins TRBV21-1 and TRBJ2-7; TRBD1, as called in the table, went unchecked against the DNA. TRBV21-1 constitutes a pseudogene. The CDR3 covers 15 residues. CDR3 sequence (DNA): TGTGCCAGCAGCAAAAGGTTACAGGGGCGGAACGAGCAGTACTTC. Amino acids: CASSKRLQGRNEQYF.

The V and J genes are TRBV27 and TRBJ2-6, with D unresolved. Germline V gene lookup returns CDR1 MNHEY and CDR2 SMNVEV (reference sequence). V gave up 0 bases and J gave up 0 bases, with 3 bases separating them. This CDR3 is 15 amino acids long. In DNA form, the CDR3 reads TGTGCCAGCAGTTTATCCAGCTCTGGGGCCAACGTCCTGACTTTC. Translated: CASSLSSSGANVLTF.

V and J are TRBV7-6 and TRBJ1-1, with 8 nucleotides matching TRBD1. Germline V gene sequence: CDR1 SGHVS, CDR2 FNYEAQ. The CDR3 consists of 14 residues. J was trimmed by 6 bases and V by 2 bases; bases with no gene match: 5. The CDR3 DNA follows: TGTGCCAGCAGCTTAACCAGGGGGCATCCTGAAGCTTTCTTT. Amino acids: CASSLTRGHPEAFF.

In its sample, this clone was seen a few times. The rearrangement uses TRBV7-9 and TRBJ1-4; TRBD1 matches 10 bases. The CDR3 has 15 residues. With V trimmed by 3 bases and J by 8 bases, 6 bases remained unmatched. Germline CDR1 is SEHNR and CDR2 is FQNEAQ (reference sequence). The CDR3 DNA is TGTGCCAGCAGCTTGACAGGGGGCGGTAACGAAAAACTGTTTTTT. Translated: CASSLTGGGNEKLFF.

V is TRBV28 and J is TRBJ2-7; 7 bases are a match to TRBD2. The CDR3 length is 12 residues. The ends lost 7 bases at V and 9 bases at J; junction bases unmatched: 9. The germline V gene has CDR1 MDHEN and CDR2 SYDVKM. The chain's CDR3 is CASTTGGKAQYF. As DNA, the CDR3 is TGTGCCAGCACCACGGGAGGAAAGGCGCAGTACTTC.

This clone was seen only once. This chain uses TRBV19 with TRBJ2-1, with 10 bases fitting TRBD2. This CDR3 contains 15 residues. Germline loops: CDR1 LNHDA, CDR2 SQIVND (reference sequence). After removal of 4 bases from V and 6 bases from J, the junction contained 6 bases not matched to a gene. DNA of the CDR3: TGTGCCAGTAGTACCCCCGGGACTAGCGTCAATGAGCAGTTCTTC. This gives the protein CASSTPGTSVNEQFF.

The chain is built from TRBV2 and TRBJ1-2; 7 bases are shared with TRBD1. The CDR3 has 13 residues. V trimming: 3 bases; J trimming: 8 bases; junction bases outside the gene matches: 6. CDR1 is SNHLY, CDR2 FYNNEI, per germline. This CDR3 is CASSEWTGVGYTF. The DNA for the CDR3 is TGTGCCAGCAGTGAGTGGACAGGAGTAGGCTACACCTTC.

This clone was detected only a few times. This chain links TRBV5-4 with TRBJ2-1; TRBD2 matches 11 bases. The CDR3 runs to 19 residues. V shed 3 bases, J shed 7 bases, and the junction held 18 bases outside the gene matches. Germline CDR1 reads SGHNT; CDR2 reads YYREEE (reference sequence). Written as DNA, the CDR3 is TGTGCCAGCAGCTCAGGCGGGGGCCGGAGACTAGCGGGAAGTAATGAGCAGTTCTTC. It encodes CASSSGGGRRLAGSNEQFF.

This chain uses TRBV5-6 with TRBJ2-1; perhaps TRBD2 as D (5 bases). Germline CDR1 SGHDT, CDR2 YYEEEE. Between the trimmed V and J ends, which lost 5 bases and 10 bases, there was a span of 13 bases. The CDR3 contains 12 residues. DNA for the CDR3: TGTGCCAGCAGACATAACTCGGGAGAGCAGTTCTTC. Residues: CASRHNSGEQFF.

The V gene is TRBV11-2, the J gene TRBJ2-5, with D possibly being TRBD2 (5 bases). The germline V gene encodes CDR1 SGHAT and CDR2 FQNNGV. This CDR3 has 14 amino acids. The ends were cut back, 5 bases at V and 2 bases at J, with 12 bases in the middle. Here the CDR3 reads CASSRLTIQETQYF. Here the CDR3 DNA reads TGTGCCAGCAGCCGATTGACTATACAAGAGACCCAGTACTTC.

J is TRBJ2-3 and V is TRBV7-9; 9 nucleotides line up with TRBD1. Germline V gene sequence: CDR1 SEHNR, CDR2 FQNEAQ (reference sequence). This CDR3 has 17 residues. V dropped 5 bases and J dropped 5; count of bases not matched to a gene: 14. The CDR3 spells CASSAYRGLAVGDTQYF. The CDR3 region has the DNA TGTGCCAGCAGCGCGTACAGGGGGCTGGCTGTGGGAGATACGCAGTATTTT.

The genes are TRBV5-1 and TRBJ2-1, with TRBD2 matching 8 bases. Germline V CDR1 and CDR2: SGHRS, YFSETQ. The CDR3 is 15 amino acids. Trimming cost V 5 bases and J 0 bases; bases outside gene matches: 4. As DNA, the CDR3 is TGCGCCAGCAGATATAGCGGGGCCTCCTACAATGAGCAGTTCTTC. Protein sequence: CASRYSGASYNEQFF.

The chain combines TRBV11-3 with TRBJ2-1; TRBD2 matches at 10 bases. CDR1 is SGHNT, CDR2 YENEEA, per germline. The CDR3 loop spans 17 amino acids. J lost 5 bases, V lost 0 bases, and 7 bases had no gene match. The CDR3 DNA sequence: TGTGCCAGCAGCTTAGATAATTTAGCGGGAGGTCACAATGAGCAGTTCTTC. This sequence encodes CASSLDNLAGGHNEQFF.

The V and J genes are TRBV7-2 and TRBJ1-2; D gene uncertain. CDR1 and CDR2 (germline): SGHTA, FQGNSA. With 2 bases removed from V and 5 bases from J, the gap between germline ends came to 15 bases. This CDR3 spans 15 amino acids. CDR3 in amino acids: CASSLSFDNHYGYTF. CDR3 coding DNA: TGTGCCAGCAGCTTAAGCTTCGACAACCATTATGGCTACACCTTC.

This clone was found a few times. This chain uses TRBV5-4 with TRBJ2-7; a weak D match, TRBD1 (6 bases). V shed 4 bases and J shed 2 bases, with 13 bases lying between them. Germline CDR1 reads SGHNT; CDR2 reads YYREEE (reference sequence). This CDR3 is built from 14 residues. CDR3: CASSPVGATYEQYF. For the CDR3, the DNA is TGTGCCAGCAGCCCAGTGGGGGCGACCTACGAGCAGTACTTC.

V is TRBV5-6 and J is TRBJ2-7; 8 nucleotides agree with TRBD1. V dropped 1 base and J dropped 5; count of bases not matched to a gene: 8. The germline V gene has CDR1 SGHDT and CDR2 YYEEEE. The CDR3 has 15 amino acids. The chain's CDR3 is CASSLPGQGAHEQYF. The CDR3 DNA follows: TGTGCCAGCAGCTTGCCTGGCCAGGGGGCCCACGAGCAGTACTTC.

This chain uses TRBV9 with TRBJ2-1; D is unresolved. The ends were cut back, 3 bases at V and 0 bases at J, with 7 bases in the middle. This CDR3 contains 14 residues. The germline V gene has CDR1 SGDLS and CDR2 YYNGEE. The CDR3 region is CASSGESSYNEQFF. The CDR3 bases are TGTGCCAGCAGCGGAGAGAGCTCCTACAATGAGCAGTTCTTC.

The V gene is TRBV27, the J gene TRBJ1-5, with D perhaps TRBD1 (6 bases). The CDR3 extends over 14 amino acids. The germline gives CDR1 MNHEY, CDR2 SMNVEV (reference sequence). V was shortened by 5 bases and J by 5 bases, with 13 bases between the two germline ends. The CDR3 protein is CASSPRTADQPQHF. CDR3 in DNA: TGTGCCAGCAGTCCGAGGACAGCCGATCAGCCCCAGCATTTT.

V gene TRBV6-5 combines with J gene TRBJ1-4; D gene uncertain. Trimming stripped 4 bases from V and 5 bases from J, with 11 bases between. This CDR3 is 14 amino acids long. Germline V gene data show CDR1 as MNHEY and CDR2 as SVGAGI. The CDR3 protein is CASSSREGNEKLFF. CDR3 bases: TGTGCCAGCAGTTCCCGGGAGGGCAATGAAAAACTGTTTTTT.

The J gene is TRBJ2-7, the V gene TRBV2, with D perhaps TRBD2 (5 bases). V lost 1 base and J 3 bases, leaving 16 bases between the germline ends. From germline, CDR1 is SNHLY and CDR2 FYNNEI. This CDR3 region has 16 residues. CDR3 sequence (DNA): TGTGCCAGCAGTGAAGAGAGGGCAGCCGAAAACTACGAGCAGTACTTC. Its protein is CASSEERAAENYEQYF. The full variable domain, in which reference TRBV2 and TRBJ2-7 provide the parts outside the CDR3, is EPEVTQTPSHQVTQMGQEVILRCVPISNHLYFYWYRQILGQKVEFLVSFYNNEISEKSEIFDDQFSVERPDGSNFTLKIRSTKLEDSAMYFCASSEERAAENYEQYFGPGTRLTVT.

This chain connects TRBV12-5 to TRBJ1-1; 7 positions match TRBD1. This CDR3 region has 15 residues. V lost 6 bases and J lost 1; bases outside the gene matches: 8. Germline-derived CDR1 and CDR2 are LGHNT and FRNRAP. Here the CDR3 reads CASGTIDRENTEAFF. The CDR3 DNA is TGTGCTAGTGGAACAATTGACAGGGAGAACACTGAAGCTTTCTTT.

On this clone: Other nucleotide sequences from this sample produce the same CDR3. V and J are TRBV27 and TRBJ2-3; TRBD2 is a possible D gene (6 bases). Trimming stripped 5 bases from V and 0 bases from J, with 12 bases between. CDR1 MNHEY and CDR2 SMNVEV come from the germline V gene (reference sequence). CDR3 length: 15 amino acids. CDR3 DNA sequence: TGTGCCAGCAGTCTGCGGGGTACTAGCACAGATACGCAGTATTTT. This sequence encodes CASSLRGTSTDTQYF.

This clone has only one observation. The V gene is TRBV10-3, the J gene TRBJ2-1; 9 bases map to TRBD1. CDR3 length: 13 residues. The J segment lost 9 bases and the V segment lost 6 bases, leaving 6 bases of the junction unmatched. Germline V lookup: CDR1 ENHRY, CDR2 SYGVKD. CDR3 in DNA: TGTGCCATCAGCGACAGGGGGGCAGGTGAGCAGTTCTTC. Translating it yields CAISDRGAGEQFF.

The chain is built from TRBV27 and TRBJ2-5; D is unresolved. Trimming cost V 5 bases and J 3 bases, with 10 bases left between them. Germline V gives CDR1 MNHEY, CDR2 SMNVEV (reference sequence). The CDR3 runs 13 residues. CDR3 amino acids: CASSPRPEETQYF. The CDR3 nucleotides read TGTGCCAGCAGTCCCCGCCCGGAAGAGACCCAGTACTTC.

The chain uses TRBV7-9 and TRBJ2-7; D is possibly TRBD1 (6 bases). The length of the CDR3 is 13 residues. CDR1 and CDR2 (germline): SEHNR, FQNEAQ (reference sequence). V lost 5 bases, J lost 6 bases, and 14 bases lay in between. The CDR3 loop is CASSEPGHVEQYF. The CDR3, as DNA: TGTGCCAGCAGCGAGCCGGGACATGTCGAGCAGTACTTC.